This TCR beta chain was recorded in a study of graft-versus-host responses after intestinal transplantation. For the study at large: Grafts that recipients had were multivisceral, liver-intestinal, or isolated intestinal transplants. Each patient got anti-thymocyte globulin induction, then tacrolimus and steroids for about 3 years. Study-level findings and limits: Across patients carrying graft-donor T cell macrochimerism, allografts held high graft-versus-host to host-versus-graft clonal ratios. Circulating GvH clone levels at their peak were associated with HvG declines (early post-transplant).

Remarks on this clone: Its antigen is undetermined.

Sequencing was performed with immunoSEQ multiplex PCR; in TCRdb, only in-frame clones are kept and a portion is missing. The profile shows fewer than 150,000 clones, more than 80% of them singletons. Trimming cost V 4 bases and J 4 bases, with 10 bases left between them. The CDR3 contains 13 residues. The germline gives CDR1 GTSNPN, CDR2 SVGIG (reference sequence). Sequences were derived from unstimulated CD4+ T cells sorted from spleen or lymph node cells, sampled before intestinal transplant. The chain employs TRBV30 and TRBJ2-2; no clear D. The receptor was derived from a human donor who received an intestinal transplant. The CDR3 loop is CAWTRKLTGELFF. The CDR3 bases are TGTGCCTGGACCCGAAAACTCACCGGGGAGCTGTTTTTT. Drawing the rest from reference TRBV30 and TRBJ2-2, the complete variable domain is SQTIHQWPATLVQPVGSPLSLECTVEGTSNPNLYWYRQAAGRGLQLLFYSVGIGQISSEVPQNLSASRPQDRQFILSSKKLLLSDSGFYLCAWTRKLTGELFFGEGSRLTVL.